This paragraph reports one T cell receptor beta chain. Authors' methods: Nucleated cell number was recorded as an estimate derived from reference gene primer amplification. Generated by immunoSEQ multiplex PCR, the TCRdb table keeps only in-frame clones and is missing some. V and J calls and clone size are those listed in that table; D and trimming were worked out from the DNA. The sample lists 79,000 or so clones, 86% occurring once. These data are taken from a study of blood T cell repertoires in COVID-19. Study-level background: The origin of the acute and convalescent COVID-19 samples was the United States, Italy and Spain. In each case, the material was cDNA or gDNA derived from T cells, B-cell-depleted T cells, or PBMCs.

CDR3 length: 16 residues. Per the germline V gene, CDR1 is SGHNT and CDR2 is YENEEA. Trimming removed 1 base at V and 2 bases at J, with 12 bases between. The clonotype comes from a human donor in a cohort sampled during active COVID-19. The V gene is TRBV11-3, the J gene TRBJ1-5, with a tentative D call TRBD1 (5 bases). The sample comprised peripheral blood. CDR3 DNA: TGTGCCAGCAGCTTAGTATGGGGGGGATGCAATCAGCCCCAGCATTTT. Its protein product is CASSLVWGGCNQPQHF.